This TCR beta chain emerged from a study of shared clonotypes between healthy human individuals. Study-wide context: Used for every donor were three CD4 naive, three CD4 memory, two CD8 naive and one CD8 memory plate. Study-wide results and caveats: Several donors shared roughly 5% of their naive CD4 clonotypes.

This clone was detected only once. Its antigen is still unknown. Per sorted-subset replicate PCR, input was about 180 ng DNA, representing about 30,000 T cell genomes. This table comes from immunoSEQ multiplex PCR, and its TCRdb copy is limited to in-frame clones, with some not included. Of a few million clones listed, just over 90% were seen once; the top ten hold 0.39%. The CDR3 length is 15 residues. J was trimmed by 6 bases and V by 4 bases; bases with no gene match: 9. The germline V gene has CDR1 MDHEN and CDR2 SYDVKM. The clonotype was recovered from a man in his late teens or twenties in good health. Some clones in this sample may be carry-over from other donors' samples. Specimen: naive CD4+ T cells from PBMCs. The subset was: CD45RA+ positively selected. The V and J genes are TRBV28 and TRBJ1-1; the match to TRBD1 covers 9 bases. The CDR3 DNA reads TGTGCCAGCAGTTCGCCGGGACAGGGCCCGGCTGAAGCTTTCTTT. Translation: CASSSPGQGPAEAFF.